The 3 T cell receptor beta chains given below trace back to one sample, sequenced in a study of cytomegalovirus exposure and HLA in healthy donors. PCR employed 60 Vbeta and 13 Jbeta primers. Generated by immunoSEQ multiplex PCR, the TCRdb table keeps only in-frame clones and is missing some. The listing contains approximately 110,000 clones. The material sequenced was PBMCs. The receptors originated from a man aged 50 or older in good health and CMV-seronegative.

The V and J genes are TRBV30 and TRBJ1-2; D is ambiguous. V lost 3 bases and J lost 3, with 17 bases in between. Germline CDR1 GTSNPN, CDR2 SVGIG (reference sequence). This CDR3 has 15 residues. The CDR3 is CAWSQPPAAHYGYTF. The CDR3 nucleotides read TGTGCCTGGAGCCAACCCCCCGCGGCCCACTATGGCTACACCTTC. The full variable domain, rest sourced from reference TRBV30 and TRBJ1-2, is SQTIHQWPATLVQPVGSPLSLECTVEGTSNPNLYWYRQAAGRGLQLLFYSVGIGQISSEVPQNLSASRPQDRQFILSSKKLLLSDSGFYLCAWSQPPAAHYGYTFGSGTRLTVV.

The chain employs TRBV5-6 and TRBJ2-5, with D unresolved. Germline V gives CDR1 SGHDT, CDR2 YYEEEE. CDR3 length: 15 residues. Trimming took off 3 bases at V and 5 bases at J, with 17 bases between the two ends. DNA of the CDR3: TGTGCCAGCAGCTGGCTCTCGGCCTCTAGGGAGACCCAGTACTTC. This encodes CASSWLSASRETQYF.

The chain carries TRBV4-1 and TRBJ1-4, with 9 bases lining up with TRBD1. This CDR3 has 15 residues. J lost 8 bases, V lost 1 base, and 5 bases had no gene match. Per germline, CDR1 MGHRA and CDR2 YSYEKL. CDR3 protein: CASSQVRTGAEKLFF. DNA for the CDR3: TGCGCCAGCAGCCAAGTCCGGACAGGGGCAGAAAAACTGTTTTTT.